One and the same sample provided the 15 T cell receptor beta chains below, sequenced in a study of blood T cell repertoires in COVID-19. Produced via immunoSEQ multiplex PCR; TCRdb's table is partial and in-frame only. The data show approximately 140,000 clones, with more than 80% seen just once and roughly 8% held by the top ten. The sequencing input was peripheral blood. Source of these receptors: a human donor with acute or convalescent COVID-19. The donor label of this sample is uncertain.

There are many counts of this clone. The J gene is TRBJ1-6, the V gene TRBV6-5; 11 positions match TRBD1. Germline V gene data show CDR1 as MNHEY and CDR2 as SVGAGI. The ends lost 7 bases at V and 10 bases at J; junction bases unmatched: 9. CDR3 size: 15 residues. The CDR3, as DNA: TGTGCCAGCATGCGGACAGGGGGCGAGGGATCACCCCTCCACTTT. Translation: CASMRTGGEGSPLHF.

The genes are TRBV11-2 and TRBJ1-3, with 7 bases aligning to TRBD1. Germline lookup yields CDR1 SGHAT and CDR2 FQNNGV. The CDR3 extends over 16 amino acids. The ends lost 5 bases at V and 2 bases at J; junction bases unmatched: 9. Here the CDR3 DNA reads TGTGCCAGCAGCACGACAGGGCCCTCCGCTGGAAACACCATATATTTT. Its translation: CASSTTGPSAGNTIYF.

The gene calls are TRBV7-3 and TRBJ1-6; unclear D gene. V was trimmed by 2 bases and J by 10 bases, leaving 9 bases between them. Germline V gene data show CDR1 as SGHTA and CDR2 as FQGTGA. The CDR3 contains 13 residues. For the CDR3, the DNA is TGTGCCAGCAGCTTATTCGTGGGCTCACCCCTCCACTTT. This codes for CASSLFVGSPLHF.

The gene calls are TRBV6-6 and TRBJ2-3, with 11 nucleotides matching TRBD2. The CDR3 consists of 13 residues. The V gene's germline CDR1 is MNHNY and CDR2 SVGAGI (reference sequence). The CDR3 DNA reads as TGTGCTGTGATAGCGGGGGGGCCAGATACGCAGTATTTT. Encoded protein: CAVIAGGPDTQYF.

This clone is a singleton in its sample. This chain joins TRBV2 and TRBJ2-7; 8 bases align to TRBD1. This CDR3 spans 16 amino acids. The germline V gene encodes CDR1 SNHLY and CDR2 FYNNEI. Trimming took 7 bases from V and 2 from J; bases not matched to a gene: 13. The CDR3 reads CASMGTGPTGTYEQYF. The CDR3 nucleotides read TGTGCCAGCATGGGGACAGGCCCCACCGGCACCTACGAGCAGTACTTC.

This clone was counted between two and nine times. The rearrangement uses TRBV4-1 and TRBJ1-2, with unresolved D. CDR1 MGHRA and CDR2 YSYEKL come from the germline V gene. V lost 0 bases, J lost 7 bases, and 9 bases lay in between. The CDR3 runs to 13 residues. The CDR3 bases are TGCGCCAGCAGCCAAGAGAGGGAAGGTGGCTACACCTTC. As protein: CASSQEREGGYTF.

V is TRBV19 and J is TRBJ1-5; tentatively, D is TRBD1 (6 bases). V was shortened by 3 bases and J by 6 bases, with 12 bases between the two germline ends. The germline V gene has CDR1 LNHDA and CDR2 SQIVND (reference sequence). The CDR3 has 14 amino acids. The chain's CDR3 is CASSISRGIQPQHF. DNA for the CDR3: TGTGCCAGTAGTATTTCCAGGGGAATTCAGCCCCAGCATTTT. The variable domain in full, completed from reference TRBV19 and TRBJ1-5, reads DGGITQSPKYLFRKEGQNVTLSCEQNLNHDAMYWYRQDPGQGLRLIYYSQIVNDFQKGDIAEGYSVSREKKESFPLTVTSAQKNPTAFYLCASSISRGIQPQHFGDGTRLSIL.

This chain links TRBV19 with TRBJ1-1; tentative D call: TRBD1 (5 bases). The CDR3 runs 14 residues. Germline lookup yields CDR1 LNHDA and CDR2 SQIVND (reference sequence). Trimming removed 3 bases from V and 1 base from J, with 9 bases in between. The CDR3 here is CASSIRGENTEAFF. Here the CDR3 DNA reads TGTGCCAGTAGTATCCGGGGGGAGAACACTGAAGCTTTCTTT.

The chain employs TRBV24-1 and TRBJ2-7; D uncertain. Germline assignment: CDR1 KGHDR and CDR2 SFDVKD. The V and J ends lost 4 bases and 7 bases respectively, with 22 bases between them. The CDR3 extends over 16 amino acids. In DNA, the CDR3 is TGTGCCACCAGTGAGCCCCCCCGGGTTAGCTTAAGGGAGCAGTACGTC. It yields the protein CATSEPPRVSLREQYV.

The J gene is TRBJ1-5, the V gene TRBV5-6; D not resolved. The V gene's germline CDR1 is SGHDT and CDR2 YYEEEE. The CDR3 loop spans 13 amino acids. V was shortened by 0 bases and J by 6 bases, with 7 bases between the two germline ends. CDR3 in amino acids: CASSLASGQPQHF. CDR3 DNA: TGTGCCAGCAGCTTGGCCTCGGGTCAGCCCCAGCATTTT.

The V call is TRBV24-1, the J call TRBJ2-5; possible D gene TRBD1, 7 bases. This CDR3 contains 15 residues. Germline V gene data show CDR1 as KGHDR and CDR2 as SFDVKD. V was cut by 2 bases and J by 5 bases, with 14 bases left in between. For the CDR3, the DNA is TGTGCCACCAGTGATTACACAGGGGCGGGGGAGACCCAGTACTTC. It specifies CATSDYTGAGETQYF.

CDR3 residues: CASIGTGRNEAFF. In DNA, the CDR3 is TGTGCCAGCATCGGGACAGGGAGGAATGAAGCTTTCTTT. V is TRBV12-3 or TRBV12-4 and J is TRBJ1-1; 9 bases are a match to TRBD1. The CDR3 contains 13 residues. V was clipped by 7 bases and J by 7 bases; unmatched bases: 7.

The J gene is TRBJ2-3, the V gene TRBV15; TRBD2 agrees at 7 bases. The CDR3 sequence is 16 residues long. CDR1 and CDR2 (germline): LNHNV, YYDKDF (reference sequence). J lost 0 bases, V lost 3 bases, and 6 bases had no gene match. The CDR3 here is CATSSLSGASTDTQYF. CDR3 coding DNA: TGTGCCACCAGCAGCCTGAGCGGGGCTAGCACAGATACGCAGTATTTT.

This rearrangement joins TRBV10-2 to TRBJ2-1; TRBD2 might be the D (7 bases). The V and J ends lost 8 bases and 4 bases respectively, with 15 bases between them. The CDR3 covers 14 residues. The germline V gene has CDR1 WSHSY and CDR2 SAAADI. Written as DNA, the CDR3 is TGCGCCAGCCAGGGTGGGGGGGCTTACAATGAGCAGTTCTTC. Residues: CASQGGGAYNEQFF.

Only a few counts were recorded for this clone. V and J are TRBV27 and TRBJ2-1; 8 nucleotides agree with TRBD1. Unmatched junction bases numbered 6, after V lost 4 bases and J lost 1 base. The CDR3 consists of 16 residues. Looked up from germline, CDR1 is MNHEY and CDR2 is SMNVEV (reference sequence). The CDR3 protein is CASSYRGDYSYNEQFF. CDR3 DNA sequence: TGTGCCAGCAGTTACAGGGGGGATTATTCCTACAATGAGCAGTTCTTC.